The 3 T cell receptor beta chains below come from one sample, sequenced in a study of T cell responses to AZD1222 COVID-19 vaccine. Profiled with immunoSEQ multiplex PCR; TCRdb holds only in-frame clones, not every one. The profile shows roughly 120,000 clones, about 90% of them singletons. The starting material was peripheral blood, obtained 28 days after the second AZD1222 dose. The receptors shown here come from an adult who received the AZD1222 COVID-19 vaccine.

The chain links TRBV9 to TRBJ1-3, with TRBD1 as a possible D gene (5 bases). Germline V gene lookup returns CDR1 SGDLS and CDR2 YYNGEE. V lost 4 bases to trimming and J lost 8 bases, with 22 bases between them. CDR3 size: 16 residues. The CDR3 sequence is CASSPAPGGKEHTIYF. The CDR3 bases are TGTGCCAGCAGCCCAGCGCCCGGGGGGAAGGAGCACACCATATATTTT. Complete variable domain (other parts from reference TRBV9 and TRBJ1-3): DSGVTQTPKHLITATGQRVTLRCSPRSGDLSVYWYQQSLDQGLQFLIQYYNGEERAKGNILERFSAQQFPDLHSELNLSSLELGDSALYFCASSPAPGGKEHTIYFGEGSWLTVV.

This clone came up once. The chain carries TRBV2 and TRBJ2-2; TRBD1 aligns across 7 bases. The CDR3 is 13 residues long. J lost 6 bases, V lost 6 bases, and 4 bases had no gene match. CDR1 SNHLY and CDR2 FYNNEI come from the germline V gene. This chain's CDR3 is CASRGQSAGELFF. CDR3 nucleotide sequence: TGTGCCAGCAGGGGACAGTCTGCCGGGGAGCTGTTTTTT.

The rearrangement links TRBV2 to TRBJ2-7; D unresolved. CDR3 length equals 11 residues. V lost 4 bases to trimming and J lost 3 bases, with 4 bases between them. In germline, CDR1 is SNHLY, CDR2 FYNNEI. The CDR3 loop is CASSGYYEQYF. The CDR3 coding sequence is TGTGCCAGCAGTGGCTACTACGAGCAGTACTTC. The full variable domain, completed using reference TRBV2 and TRBJ2-7, is EPEVTQTPSHQVTQMGQEVILRCVPISNHLYFYWYRQILGQKVEFLVSFYNNEISEKSEIFDDQFSVERPDGSNFTLKIRSTKLEDSAMYFCASSGYYEQYFGPGTRLTVT.